The TCR beta chain described here comes from a study of blood T cell repertoires in COVID-19 (dated by TCRdb to about 2020). Regarding the complete study: Samples covering the acute and convalescent phases of COVID-19 were provided by collaborators in the United States, Italy and Spain. The prospective study material was composed of cDNA or gDNA derived from T cells, B-cell-depleted T cells, or PBMCs. The dataset comprised deeply sampled blood TCRbeta repertoires from subjects exposed to, actively infected with, or recovered from COVID-19. The repertoires were released in a freely available public database meant as a resource for research on the immune response to SARS-CoV-2. The samples were drawn from the first 160 participants of the ongoing ImmuneRACE study and from roughly 1,300 subjects provided by 6 global collaborators. The sample metadata nearly always contained a de-identified subject ID, COVID-19 status, age in years and sex. Where available, HLA class I and class II types were obtained from metadata supplied by the sample provider rather than from assay-based typing. What the work shows at the level of the full study, not this receptor alone: The quantity of clinical and demographic metadata differed by source and by participant and was supplied without curation.

Another Seattle source contributed samples from volunteer blood donors who had recovered from COVID-19. Collaborating institutions collected whole blood in K2EDTA tubes following their own protocols. For TCRbeta analysis, collaborators shipped samples in one of three forms: frozen whole blood, isolated PBMCs, or DNA extracted from either of those sample types. TCRbeta CDR3 regions were amplified from genomic DNA by means of the immunoSEQ Assay, a bias-controlled multiplex PCR. Per the authors' processing: Within the assay, amplification of reference gene primers was used to estimate how many nucleated cells each sample contained. To quantify the absolute abundance of each unique TCRbeta CDR3 rearrangement, sequence reads were collapsed and filtered. For each sample, productive Simpson clonality was calculated as the square root of Simpson's diversity index over productive rearrangements. TCRdb retrieved this table from immuneACCESS and kept in-frame rearrangements only. Not all clones are present; in checked studies, unresolved V genes account for under half, and no reason is known for the remainder. Clone size and V and J calls were adopted from that table, with D and trimming inferred from the DNA. For this sample the table gives over 200,000 clones, of which roughly 89% were detected only once. 6.5% of the sample is taken by the ten largest.

The CDR3 covers 13 residues, taking in both the cysteine and the phenylalanine. The CDR3 DNA has 39 bases and is translated from base 1. Via the germline V gene (reference sequence), CDR1 is LNHDA and CDR2 SQIVND. V is cut back by 8 bases and J by 5 bases, with 7 bases in the junction unmatched. Worth noting for this clone: What this receptor recognizes is not known. Base qualities are not at hand, and no much larger clone is one base apart.

The chain is encoded by TRBV19 joined to TRBJ2-5; 8 bases in between match TRBD1. The source is a man in his 60s who had recovered from COVID-19. Specimen: peripheral blood. The CDR3 protein is CASSDRARETQYF. The bases read TGTGCCAGTTCGGACAGGGCTAGGGAGACCCAGTACTTC.